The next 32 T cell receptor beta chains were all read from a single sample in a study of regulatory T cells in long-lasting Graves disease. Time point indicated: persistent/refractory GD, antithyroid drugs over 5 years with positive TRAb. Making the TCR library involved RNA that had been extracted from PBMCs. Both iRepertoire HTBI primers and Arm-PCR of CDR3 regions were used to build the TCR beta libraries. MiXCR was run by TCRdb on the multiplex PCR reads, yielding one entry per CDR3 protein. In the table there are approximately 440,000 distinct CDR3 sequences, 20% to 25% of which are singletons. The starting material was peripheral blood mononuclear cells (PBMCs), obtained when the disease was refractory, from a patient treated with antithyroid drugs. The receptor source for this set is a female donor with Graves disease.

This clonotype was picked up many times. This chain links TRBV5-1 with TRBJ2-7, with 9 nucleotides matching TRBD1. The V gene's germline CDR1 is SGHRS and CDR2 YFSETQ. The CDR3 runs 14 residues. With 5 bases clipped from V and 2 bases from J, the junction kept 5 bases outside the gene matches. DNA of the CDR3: TGCGCCAGCAGTCGGGACAGGGTAACCTACGAGCAGTACTTC. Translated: CASSRDRVTYEQYF.

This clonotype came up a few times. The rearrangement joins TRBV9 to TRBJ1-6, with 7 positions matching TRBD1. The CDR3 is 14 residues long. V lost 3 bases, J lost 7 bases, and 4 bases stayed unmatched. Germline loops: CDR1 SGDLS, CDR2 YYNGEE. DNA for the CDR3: TGTGCCAGCAGCGAAACAGGGGCAAATTCACCCCTCCACTTT. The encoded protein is CASSETGANSPLHF. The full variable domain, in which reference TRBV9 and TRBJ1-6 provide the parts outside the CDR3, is DSGVTQTPKHLITATGQRVTLRCSPRSGDLSVYWYQQSLDQGLQFLIQYYNGEERAKGNILERFSAQQFPDLHSELNLSSLELGDSALYFCASSETGANSPLHFGNGTRLTVT.

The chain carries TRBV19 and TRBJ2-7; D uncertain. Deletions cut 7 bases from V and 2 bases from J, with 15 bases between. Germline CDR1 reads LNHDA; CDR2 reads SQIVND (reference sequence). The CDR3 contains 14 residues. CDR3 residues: CASTENSIAYEQYF. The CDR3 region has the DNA TGTGCCAGTACTGAGAACAGCATTGCCTACGAGCAGTACTTC.

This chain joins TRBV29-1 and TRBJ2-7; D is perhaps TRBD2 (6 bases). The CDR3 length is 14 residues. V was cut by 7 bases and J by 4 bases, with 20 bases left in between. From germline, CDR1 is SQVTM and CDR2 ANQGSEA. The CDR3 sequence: CSARGLPGGYEQYF. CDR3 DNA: TGCAGCGCACGGGGTTTGCCTGGAGGGTACGAGCAGTACTTC.

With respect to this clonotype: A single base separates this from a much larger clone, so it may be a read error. CDR3 loop: CASSPGLAVPGELFF. The CDR3, as DNA: TGTGCCAGCAGTCCCGGACTAGCGGTGCCCGGGGAGCTGTTTTTT. The V gene is TRBV6-2 or TRBV6-3, the J gene TRBJ2-2, with 10 positions matching TRBD2. This CDR3 is 15 amino acids long. V lost 5 bases to trimming and J lost 6 bases; unmatched junction nucleotides: 6. CDR1 is MNHEY and CDR2 is SVGEGT in the germline V gene.

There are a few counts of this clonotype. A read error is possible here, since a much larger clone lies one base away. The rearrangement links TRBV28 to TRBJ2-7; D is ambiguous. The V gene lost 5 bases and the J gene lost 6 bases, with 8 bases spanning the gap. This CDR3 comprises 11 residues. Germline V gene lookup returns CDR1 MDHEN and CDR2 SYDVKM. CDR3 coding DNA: TGTGCCAGCAGTGATGCGTTCGAGCAGTACTTC. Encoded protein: CASSDAFEQYF.

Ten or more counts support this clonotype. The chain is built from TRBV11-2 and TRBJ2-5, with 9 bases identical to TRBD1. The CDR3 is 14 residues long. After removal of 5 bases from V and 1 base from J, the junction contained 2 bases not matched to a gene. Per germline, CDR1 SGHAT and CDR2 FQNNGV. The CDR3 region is CASSQDRGQETQYF. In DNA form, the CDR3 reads TGTGCCAGCAGCCAGGACAGGGGCCAAGAGACCCAGTACTTC.

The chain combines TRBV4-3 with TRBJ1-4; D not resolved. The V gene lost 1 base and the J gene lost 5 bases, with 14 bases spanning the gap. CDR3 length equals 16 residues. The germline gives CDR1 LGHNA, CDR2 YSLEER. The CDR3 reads CASSQGPGGPNEKLFF. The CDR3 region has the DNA TGCGCCAGCAGCCAAGGCCCCGGCGGACCAAATGAAAAACTGTTTTTT.

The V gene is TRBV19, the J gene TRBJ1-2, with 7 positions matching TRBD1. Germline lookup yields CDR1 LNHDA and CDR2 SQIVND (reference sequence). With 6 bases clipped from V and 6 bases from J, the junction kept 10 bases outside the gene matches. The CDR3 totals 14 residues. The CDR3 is CASRVTGASNGYTF. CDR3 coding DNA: TGTGCCAGTAGAGTTACAGGGGCTTCTAATGGCTACACCTTC.

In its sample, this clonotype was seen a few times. The CDR3 loop reads CASSSGGAVATEAFF. The CDR3, as DNA: TGCGCCAGCAGCTCAGGGGGCGCGGTGGCCACTGAAGCTTTCTTT. This chain connects TRBV5-1 to TRBJ1-1, with 8 bases fitting TRBD1. CDR1 and CDR2 from the germline V gene are SGHRS and YFSETQ. The CDR3 extends over 15 amino acids. The V gene end was trimmed by 3 bases and the J gene end by 4 bases; junction bases not matched to a gene: 8.

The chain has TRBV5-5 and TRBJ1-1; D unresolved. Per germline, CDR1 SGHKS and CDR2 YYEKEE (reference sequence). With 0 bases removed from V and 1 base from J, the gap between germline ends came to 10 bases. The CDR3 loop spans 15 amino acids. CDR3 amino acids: CASSLDPGSNTEAFF. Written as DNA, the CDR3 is TGTGCCAGCAGCTTGGACCCGGGCTCGAACACTGAAGCTTTCTTT.

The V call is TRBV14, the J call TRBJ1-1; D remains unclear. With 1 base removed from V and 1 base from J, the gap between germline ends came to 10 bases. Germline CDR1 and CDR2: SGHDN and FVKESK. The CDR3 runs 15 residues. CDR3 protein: CASSQVGQRNTEAFF. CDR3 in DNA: TGTGCCAGCAGCCAAGTTGGCCAGAGGAACACTGAAGCTTTCTTT.

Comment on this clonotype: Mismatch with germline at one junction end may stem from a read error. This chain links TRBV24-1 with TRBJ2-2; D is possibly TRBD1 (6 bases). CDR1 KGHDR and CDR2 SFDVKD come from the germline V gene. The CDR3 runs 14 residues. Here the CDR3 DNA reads TGTGCCACCAGTGACGACAGGCCCACCGGGGAGCTGCTTTTT. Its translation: CATSDDRPTGELLF.

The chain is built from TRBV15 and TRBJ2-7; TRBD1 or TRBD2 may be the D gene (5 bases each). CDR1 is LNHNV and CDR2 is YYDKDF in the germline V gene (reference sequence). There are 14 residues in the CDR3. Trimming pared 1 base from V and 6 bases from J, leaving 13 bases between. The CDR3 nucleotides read TGTGCCACCAGCAGAGGCGGGTTTGGGACCGAGCAGTACTTC. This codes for CATSRGGFGTEQYF.

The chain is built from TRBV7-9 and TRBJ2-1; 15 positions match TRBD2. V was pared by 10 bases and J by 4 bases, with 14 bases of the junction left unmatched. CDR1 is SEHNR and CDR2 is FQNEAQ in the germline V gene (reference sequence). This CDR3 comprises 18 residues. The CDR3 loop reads CAMRTSGRALTLYNEQFF. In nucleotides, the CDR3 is TGTGCCATGCGGACTAGCGGGAGGGCCCTGACTCTATACAATGAGCAGTTCTTC.

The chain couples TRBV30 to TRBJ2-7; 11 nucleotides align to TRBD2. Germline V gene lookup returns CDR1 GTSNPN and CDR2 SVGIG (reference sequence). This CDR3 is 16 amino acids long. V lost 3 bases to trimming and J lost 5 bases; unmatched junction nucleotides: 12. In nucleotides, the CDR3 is TGTGCCTGGAGCACGGGTGGGCTAGCGGGAGGTCACGAGCAGTACTTC. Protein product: CAWSTGGLAGGHEQYF.

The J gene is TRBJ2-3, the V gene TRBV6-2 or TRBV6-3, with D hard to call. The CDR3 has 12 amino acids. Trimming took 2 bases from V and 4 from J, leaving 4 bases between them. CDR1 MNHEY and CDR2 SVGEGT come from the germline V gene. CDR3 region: CASSYVADTQYF. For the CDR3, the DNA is TGTGCCAGCAGTTACGTCGCAGATACGCAGTATTTT.

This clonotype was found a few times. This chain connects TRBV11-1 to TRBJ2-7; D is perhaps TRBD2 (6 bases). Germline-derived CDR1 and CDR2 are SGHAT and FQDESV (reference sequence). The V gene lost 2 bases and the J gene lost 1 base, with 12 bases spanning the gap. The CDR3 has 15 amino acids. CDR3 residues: CASSLRGTFSYEQYF. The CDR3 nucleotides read TGTGCCAGCAGCTTACGCGGGACTTTTTCCTACGAGCAGTACTTC.

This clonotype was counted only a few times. Here the CDR3 reads CASSWDRYNEQYF. The CDR3 nucleotides read TGTGCCAGCAGCTGGGACAGATATAACGAGCAGTACTTC. V and J are TRBV12-3 or TRBV12-4 and TRBJ2-7; 7 positions match TRBD1. With V trimmed by 6 bases and J by 5 bases, 7 bases remained unmatched. The CDR3 loop spans 13 amino acids.

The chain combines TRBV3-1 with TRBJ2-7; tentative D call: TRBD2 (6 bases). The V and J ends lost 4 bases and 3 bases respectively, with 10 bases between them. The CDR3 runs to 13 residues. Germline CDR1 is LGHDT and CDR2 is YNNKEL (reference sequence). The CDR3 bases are TGTGCCAGCAGCCGCCGCGGGGTCTACGAGCAGTACTTC. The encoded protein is CASSRRGVYEQYF.

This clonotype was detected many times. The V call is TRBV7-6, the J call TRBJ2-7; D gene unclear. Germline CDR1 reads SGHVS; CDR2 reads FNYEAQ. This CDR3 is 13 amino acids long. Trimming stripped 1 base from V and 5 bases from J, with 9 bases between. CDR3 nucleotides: TGTGCCAGCAGCTTAGGGGGTGTCGACGAGCAGTACTTC. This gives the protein CASSLGGVDEQYF.

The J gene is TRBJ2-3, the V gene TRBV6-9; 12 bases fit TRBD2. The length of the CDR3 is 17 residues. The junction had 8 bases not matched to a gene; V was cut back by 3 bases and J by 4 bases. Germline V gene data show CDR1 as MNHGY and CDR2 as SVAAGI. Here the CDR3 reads CASSYLLAGGLPDTQYF. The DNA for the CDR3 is TGTGCCAGCAGTTACTTACTAGCGGGAGGTCTCCCAGATACGCAGTATTTT.

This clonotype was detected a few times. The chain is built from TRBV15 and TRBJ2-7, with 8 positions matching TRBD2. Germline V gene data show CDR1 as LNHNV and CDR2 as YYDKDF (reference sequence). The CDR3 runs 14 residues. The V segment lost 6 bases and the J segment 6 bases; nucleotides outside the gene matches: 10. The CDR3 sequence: CATSPEGSGGEQYF. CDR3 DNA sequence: TGTGCCACCAGTCCCGAGGGCAGCGGGGGCGAGCAGTACTTC.

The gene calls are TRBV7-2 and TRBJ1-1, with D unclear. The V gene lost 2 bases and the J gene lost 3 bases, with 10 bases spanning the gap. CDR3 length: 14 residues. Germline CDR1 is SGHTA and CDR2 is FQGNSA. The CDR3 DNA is TGTGCCAGCAGCTTATTTGGGTTGGACACTGAAGCTTTCTTT. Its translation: CASSLFGLDTEAFF.

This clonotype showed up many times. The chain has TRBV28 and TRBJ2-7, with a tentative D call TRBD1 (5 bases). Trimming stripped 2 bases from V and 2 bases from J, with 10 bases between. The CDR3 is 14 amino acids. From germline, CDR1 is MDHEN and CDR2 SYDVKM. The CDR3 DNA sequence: TGTGCCAGCAGTTTAGCTGTAGGGGCCTACGAGCAGTACTTC. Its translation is CASSLAVGAYEQYF.

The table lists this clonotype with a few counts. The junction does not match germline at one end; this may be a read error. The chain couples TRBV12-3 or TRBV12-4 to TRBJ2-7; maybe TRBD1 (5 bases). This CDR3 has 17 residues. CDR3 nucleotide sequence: TGTGCCAGCAGTTTAGCGCTAAGTGAAGGGGTCTCCCACGAGCAGTACTTC. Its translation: CASSLALSEGVSHEQYF.

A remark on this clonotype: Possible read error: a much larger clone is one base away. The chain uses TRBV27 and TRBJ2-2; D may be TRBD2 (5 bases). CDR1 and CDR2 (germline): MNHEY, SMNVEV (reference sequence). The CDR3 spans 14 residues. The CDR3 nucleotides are TGTGCCAGCAGTTTAATTGCGAACACCGGGGAGCTGGTTTTT. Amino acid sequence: CASSLIANTGELVF.

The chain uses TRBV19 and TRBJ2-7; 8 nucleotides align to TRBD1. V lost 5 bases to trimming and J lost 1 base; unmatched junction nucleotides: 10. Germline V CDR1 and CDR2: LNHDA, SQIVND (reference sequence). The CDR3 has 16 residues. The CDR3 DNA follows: TGTGCCAGTAGTGCCAAACCCGGGACAGGTTCCTACGAGCAGTACTTC. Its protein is CASSAKPGTGSYEQYF.

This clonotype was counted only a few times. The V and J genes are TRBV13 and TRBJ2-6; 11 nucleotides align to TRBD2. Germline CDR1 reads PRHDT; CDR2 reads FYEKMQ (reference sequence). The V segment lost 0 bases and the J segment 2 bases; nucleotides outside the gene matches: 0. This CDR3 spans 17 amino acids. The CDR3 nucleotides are TGTGCCAGCAGCTTAGGACTAGCGGGAGCTGGGGCCAACGTCCTGACTTTC. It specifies CASSLGLAGAGANVLTF.

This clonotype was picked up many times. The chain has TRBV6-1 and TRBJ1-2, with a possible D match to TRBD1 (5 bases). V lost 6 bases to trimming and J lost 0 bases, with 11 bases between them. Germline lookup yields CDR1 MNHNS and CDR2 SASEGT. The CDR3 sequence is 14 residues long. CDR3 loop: CASSLQASNYGYTF. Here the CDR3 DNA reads TGTGCCAGCAGCCTACAGGCATCTAACTATGGCTACACCTTC.

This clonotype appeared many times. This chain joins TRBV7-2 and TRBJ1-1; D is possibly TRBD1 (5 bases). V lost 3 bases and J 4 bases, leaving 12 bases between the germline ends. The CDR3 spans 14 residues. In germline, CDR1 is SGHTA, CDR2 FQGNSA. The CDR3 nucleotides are TGTGCCAGCAGCTTTCAGGGACGGGGCACTGAAGCTTTCTTT. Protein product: CASSFQGRGTEAFF.

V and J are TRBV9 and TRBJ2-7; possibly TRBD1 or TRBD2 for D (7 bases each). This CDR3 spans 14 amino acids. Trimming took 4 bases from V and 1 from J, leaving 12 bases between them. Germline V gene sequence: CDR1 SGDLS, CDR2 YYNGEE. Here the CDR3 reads CASSTRGGSYEQYF. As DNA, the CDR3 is TGTGCCAGCAGCACCAGGGGGGGATCCTACGAGCAGTACTTC.